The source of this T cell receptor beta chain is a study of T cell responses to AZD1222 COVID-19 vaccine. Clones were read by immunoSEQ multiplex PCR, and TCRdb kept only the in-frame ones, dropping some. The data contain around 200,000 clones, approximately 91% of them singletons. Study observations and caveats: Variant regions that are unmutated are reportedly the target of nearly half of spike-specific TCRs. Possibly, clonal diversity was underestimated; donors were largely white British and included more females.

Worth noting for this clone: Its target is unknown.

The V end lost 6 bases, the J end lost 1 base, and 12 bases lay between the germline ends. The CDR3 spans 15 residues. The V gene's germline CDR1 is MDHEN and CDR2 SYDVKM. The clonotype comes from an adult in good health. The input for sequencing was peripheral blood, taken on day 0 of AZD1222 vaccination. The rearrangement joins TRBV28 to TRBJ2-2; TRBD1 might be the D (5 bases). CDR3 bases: TGTGCCAGCAGACCCCAGCAGGGGAACACCGGGGAGCTGTTTTTT. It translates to CASRPQQGNTGELFF.